This entry lists 30 T cell receptor beta chains sequenced from one sample in a study of blood T cell repertoires in COVID-19. Some clones are missing from TCRdb's copy, which holds only in-frame ones; the method was immunoSEQ multiplex PCR. The sample records nearly 200,000 clones, around 89% being singletons. The sample was PBMCs or T cells enriched from blood (not recorded which). The receptors here all came from a young woman who had recovered from COVID-19.

The chain has TRBV9 and TRBJ2-1; D uncertain. Trimming took 4 bases from V and 4 from J, leaving 18 bases between them. Germline CDR1 reads SGDLS; CDR2 reads YYNGEE. This CDR3 spans 16 amino acids. The CDR3 loop reads CASSTRDGLGYNEQFF. CDR3 in DNA: TGTGCCAGCAGCACACGAGACGGGTTGGGTTACAATGAGCAGTTCTTC.

This clone was observed a single time. This chain joins TRBV5-1 and TRBJ1-5; weak D call: TRBD1 (5 bases). The CDR3 covers 16 residues. Trimming removed 0 bases at V and 0 bases at J, with 10 bases between. CDR1 is SGHRS, CDR2 YFSETQ, per germline. CDR3 sequence reads: CASSLGWGNSNQPQHF. In DNA form, the CDR3 reads TGCGCCAGCAGCTTGGGGTGGGGCAATAGCAATCAGCCCCAGCATTTT.

The sample holds a few counts of this clone. V gene TRBV19 combines with J gene TRBJ2-1, with 8 bases that match TRBD2. This CDR3 is built from 19 residues. With 3 bases clipped from V and 3 bases from J, the junction kept 16 bases outside the gene matches. The germline CDR1 and CDR2 sequences are LNHDA and SQIVND (reference sequence). Here the CDR3 DNA reads TGTGCCAGTAGTATTCGGGGAGCGGGGGCCCTCGTCCACTACAATGAGCAGTTCTTC. This codes for CASSIRGAGALVHYNEQFF.

The chain carries TRBV27 and TRBJ1-2; maybe TRBD1 (5 bases). Germline V gives CDR1 MNHEY, CDR2 SMNVEV (reference sequence). The CDR3 runs 14 residues. The V gene lost 2 bases and the J gene lost 4 bases, with 11 bases spanning the gap. CDR3 amino acids: CASSLVRGGYGYTF. The CDR3 DNA reads as TGTGCCAGCAGTTTAGTTAGGGGTGGCTATGGCTACACCTTC.

The rearrangement uses TRBV13 and TRBJ1-6; D may be TRBD1 (6 bases). Germline CDR1 and CDR2: PRHDT and FYEKMQ (reference sequence). CDR3 length equals 15 residues. Trimming cost V 1 base and J 6 bases, with 10 bases left between them. CDR3 loop: CASSLAGTSNSPLHF. The CDR3 nucleotides are TGTGCCAGCAGCTTAGCCGGGACAAGTAATTCACCCCTCCACTTT. The entire variable domain, with the rest obtained from reference TRBV13 and TRBJ1-6, is as follows: AAGVIQSPRHLIKEKRETATLKCYPIPRHDTVYWYQQGPGQDPQFLISFYEKMQSDKGSIPDRFSAQQFSDYHSELNMSSLELGDSALYFCASSLAGTSNSPLHFGNGTRLTVT.

The table lists this clone with many counts. V usage is TRBV5-6 and J usage is TRBJ2-1; tentatively, D is TRBD1 (5 bases). The CDR3 contains 15 residues. V lost 1 base, J lost 9 bases, and 17 bases lay in between. CDR1 is SGHDT and CDR2 is YYEEEE in the germline V gene. The CDR3 loop reads CASSLRTRRKAEQFF. The CDR3 nucleotides are TGTGCCAGCAGCTTGCGGACACGGAGAAAAGCTGAGCAGTTCTTC.

This chain joins TRBV6-6 and TRBJ1-6; 8 bases match TRBD1. This CDR3 is built from 15 residues. CDR1 and CDR2 (germline): MNHNY, SVGAGI (reference sequence). J lost 7 bases, V lost 4 bases, and 6 bases had no gene match. CDR3: CASSSLGQENSPLHF. CDR3 coding DNA: TGTGCCAGCAGTTCCCTGGGACAGGAGAATTCACCCCTCCACTTT.

This clone has more than one count but fewer than ten. The chain has TRBV5-6 and TRBJ2-7; D possibly corresponds to TRBD1 (5 bases). Trimming removed 6 bases at V and 4 bases at J, with 17 bases between. CDR1 is SGHDT, CDR2 YYEEEE, per germline. The CDR3 has 14 amino acids. The DNA for the CDR3 is TGTGCCAGCAACCGACAGTTCATAAATTACGAGCAGTACTTC. Amino acid sequence: CASNRQFINYEQYF.

The chain employs TRBV7-9 and TRBJ2-5; maybe TRBD1 (5 bases). The length of the CDR3 is 14 residues. Trimming cost V 3 bases and J 3 bases, with 11 bases left between them. From germline, CDR1 is SEHNR and CDR2 FQNEAQ (reference sequence). CDR3 nucleotide sequence: TGTGCCAGCAGCTTGACAAGGGGTAAAGAGACCCAGTACTTC. This translates into CASSLTRGKETQYF.

The chain uses TRBV19 and TRBJ2-3; no reliable D call. This CDR3 comprises 14 residues. Germline assignment: CDR1 LNHDA and CDR2 SQIVND (reference sequence). V was shortened by 1 base and J by 4 bases, with 9 bases between the two germline ends. CDR3 in DNA: TGTGCCAGTAGTATAGGTCCCCCGGCAGATACGCAGTATTTT. Its translation: CASSIGPPADTQYF.

This chain joins TRBV28 and TRBJ2-1; no reliable D call. V gave up 7 bases and J gave up 2 bases, with 6 bases separating them. Germline values: CDR1 MDHEN, CDR2 SYDVKM. The CDR3 sequence is 12 residues long. Written as DNA, the CDR3 is TGTGCCAGCATAGATACCTACAATGAGCAGTTCTTC. Translation gives CASIDTYNEQFF.

The chain is built from TRBV27 and TRBJ2-3; D is perhaps TRBD1 (5 bases). Trimming removed 8 bases from V and 0 bases from J, with 9 bases in between. CDR1 is MNHEY and CDR2 is SMNVEV in the germline V gene (reference sequence). The CDR3 has 13 amino acids. This chain's CDR3 is CASQQASTDTQYF. In DNA, the CDR3 is TGTGCCAGCCAACAGGCAAGCACAGATACGCAGTATTTT.

The chain combines TRBV2 with TRBJ1-3; 8 bases agree with TRBD1. CDR3 length: 16 amino acids. The J segment lost 2 bases and the V segment lost 3 bases, leaving 6 bases of the junction unmatched. Germline CDR1 SNHLY, CDR2 FYNNEI. CDR3 sequence: CASSDVDRVTGNTIYF. CDR3 coding DNA: TGTGCCAGCAGTGACGTGGACAGGGTTACTGGAAACACCATATATTTT.

The CDR3 here is CASSLGASGGGVNEQFF. Written as DNA, the CDR3 is TGCGCCAGCAGCTTGGGAGCCTCGGGGGGAGGGGTCAATGAGCAGTTCTTC. The chain joins TRBV5-1 to TRBJ2-1; 7 positions agree with TRBD2. This CDR3 comprises 17 residues. V was clipped by 0 bases and J by 6 bases; unmatched bases: 12. In germline, CDR1 is SGHRS, CDR2 YFSETQ.

This chain links TRBV10-3 with TRBJ2-7; 7 positions agree with TRBD2. The CDR3 has 14 residues. V shed 2 bases and J 5 bases; nucleotides not matched to a gene: 6. Germline V gene data show CDR1 as ENHRY and CDR2 as SYGVKD. CDR3 bases: TGTGCCATCAGTGAGGGGGAGGGCACCCACGAGCAGTACTTC. Its translation: CAISEGEGTHEQYF.

This chain uses TRBV2 with TRBJ1-3; TRBD1 matches 12 bases. Unmatched junction bases numbered 9, after V lost 10 bases and J lost 2 bases. This CDR3 is 16 amino acids long. Germline CDR1 and CDR2: SNHLY and FYNNEI. This CDR3 reads CATKRGTGGTGNTIYF. The CDR3 coding sequence is TGTGCCACCAAGAGGGGGACAGGGGGCACTGGAAACACCATATATTTT.

The V call is TRBV5-1, the J call TRBJ1-2; 8 bases match TRBD1. The J segment lost 6 bases and the V segment lost 0 bases, leaving 10 bases of the junction unmatched. The CDR3 covers 16 residues. Germline V gene lookup returns CDR1 SGHRS and CDR2 YFSETQ. CDR3 nucleotide sequence: TGCGCCAGCAGCTTGGCCAGGGGGCGTGCTAATAATGGCTACACCTTC. Its protein product is CASSLARGRANNGYTF.

This rearrangement joins TRBV5-1 to TRBJ2-3, with 8 bases identical to TRBD2. V dropped 3 bases and J dropped 2; count of bases not matched to a gene: 17. In germline, CDR1 is SGHRS, CDR2 YFSETQ. The CDR3 totals 19 residues. The CDR3 DNA reads as TGCGCCAGCAGCTCCTTAGCGGGGAGAAGTTCTAGGTTCACAGATACGCAGTATTTT. This codes for CASSSLAGRSSRFTDTQYF.

The chain joins TRBV27 to TRBJ1-5, with 7 bases identical to TRBD1. Trimming removed 2 bases from V and 2 bases from J; junction bases left unmatched: 6. The CDR3 contains 16 residues. The germline V gene encodes CDR1 MNHEY and CDR2 SMNVEV (reference sequence). The CDR3 sequence is CASSLTTGTGNQPQHF. CDR3 coding DNA: TGTGCCAGCAGTTTAACTACCGGGACAGGCAATCAGCCCCAGCATTTT.

A remark on this clone: Other DNA sequences in this sample translate to the same CDR3. V is TRBV3-1 (or the pseudogene TRBV3-2) and J is TRBJ1-2; D is unresolved. V dropped 0 bases and J dropped 4 bases, with 6 bases sitting between them. The germline V gene has CDR1 LGHDT and CDR2 YNNKEL (reference sequence). The CDR3 extends over 13 amino acids. The CDR3 here is CASSQDGSYGYTF. CDR3 nucleotide sequence: TGTGCCAGCAGCCAAGATGGCAGCTATGGCTACACCTTC.

The chain combines TRBV6-1 with TRBJ2-6, with D unclear. Germline assignment: CDR1 MNHNS and CDR2 SASEGT. The CDR3 sequence is 15 residues long. V lost 1 base and J 0 bases, leaving 4 bases between the germline ends. CDR3 amino acids: CASSEVSSGANVLTF. The CDR3, as DNA: TGTGCCAGCAGTGAAGTATCCTCTGGGGCCAACGTCCTGACTTTC.

The chain combines TRBV5-4 with TRBJ2-7, with TRBD2 as a possible D gene (6 bases). The germline V gene encodes CDR1 SGHNT and CDR2 YYREEE (reference sequence). The length of the CDR3 is 13 residues. V lost 2 bases and J 2 bases, leaving 8 bases between the germline ends. In DNA, the CDR3 is TGTGCCAGCAGCTTCGGCGGGACCTACGAGCAGTACTTC. It specifies CASSFGGTYEQYF.

The chain couples TRBV2 to TRBJ1-1; D may be TRBD1 (6 bases). Germline values: CDR1 SNHLY, CDR2 FYNNEI. This CDR3 region has 13 residues. V was shortened by 1 base and J by 8 bases, with 11 bases between the two germline ends. CDR3 in DNA: TGTGCCAGCAGTGAAGGACAGGTCCGCGAAGCTTTCTTT. Amino acid sequence: CASSEGQVREAFF.

This clone has more than one count but fewer than ten. The rearrangement links TRBV24-1 to TRBJ2-5; tentative D call: TRBD2 (5 bases). Germline V lookup: CDR1 KGHDR, CDR2 SFDVKD. The CDR3 runs 18 residues. Deletions cut 4 bases from V and 1 base from J, with 21 bases between. CDR3 coding DNA: TGTGCCACCAGTGACGACGGGGAAAGGTGGCCAATCCAAGAGACCCAGTACTTC. As protein: CATSDDGERWPIQETQYF.

This clone has a handful of counts. This chain joins TRBV21-1 and TRBJ2-1; the table calls TRBD1, which could not be checked here. TRBV21-1 is classified as a pseudogene. There are 17 residues in the CDR3. CDR3 amino acids: CASSKAFLASQNNEQFF. CDR3 bases: TGTGCCAGCAGCAAAGCGTTTTTGGCCTCCCAGAACAATGAGCAGTTCTTC.

The V gene is TRBV9, the J gene TRBJ2-7; D remains ambiguous. CDR1 and CDR2 from the germline V gene are SGDLS and YYNGEE. The CDR3 contains 13 residues. V was pared by 2 bases and J by 0 bases, with 6 bases between. In DNA, the CDR3 is TGTGCCAGCAGCGTGACACCCTCCTACGAGCAGTACTTC. Its protein is CASSVTPSYEQYF.

The rearrangement joins TRBV9 to TRBJ1-2, with TRBD1 matching 7 bases. The CDR3 is made up of 18 amino acids. Germline V lookup: CDR1 SGDLS, CDR2 YYNGEE. With V trimmed by 4 bases and J by 4 bases, 19 bases remained unmatched. CDR3 nucleotides: TGTGCCAGCAGCCCTGATCTTTACACAGGGGCAGGATCCTATGGCTACACCTTC. Its protein product is CASSPDLYTGAGSYGYTF.

The chain links TRBV7-8 to TRBJ1-5; 8 bases are a match to TRBD1. The germline gives CDR1 SGHVS, CDR2 FQNEAQ. The CDR3 has 14 amino acids. The V and J ends lost 5 bases and 5 bases, in that order; junction bases with no gene match: 5. The CDR3: CASSRGQGHQPQHF. In DNA, the CDR3 is TGTGCCAGCAGCCGAGGACAGGGTCATCAGCCCCAGCATTTT.

The chain is built from TRBV2 and TRBJ1-5, with TRBD1 identical over 7 bases. The V gene end was trimmed by 6 bases and the J gene end by 1 base; junction bases not matched to a gene: 6. The CDR3 contains 15 residues. The V gene's germline CDR1 is SNHLY and CDR2 FYNNEI. CDR3 sequence: CASSQTDRSNQPQHF. The CDR3 region has the DNA TGTGCCAGCAGCCAAACGGACAGGAGCAATCAGCCCCAGCATTTT.

The rearrangement links TRBV18 to TRBJ2-2; 8 bases line up with TRBD1. Losses at the gene ends were 4 bases for V and 6 bases for J; bases not matched to a gene: 10. The V gene's germline CDR1 is KGHSH and CDR2 LQKENI. The CDR3 spans 16 residues. CDR3 sequence: CASSLTGTGEAGELFF. Written as DNA, the CDR3 is TGTGCCAGCTCACTCACCGGGACAGGCGAGGCCGGGGAGCTGTTTTTT.